This T cell receptor beta chain was recovered during a study of cytomegalovirus exposure and HLA in healthy donors listed by TCRdb under 2017. Some background on the complete study: In an earlier analysis of 550 to 750 of the donors, around 300 Gb of sequence data and 90 million to 130 million unique TCR beta sequences from roughly 180 million T cells were reported. The later analysis used no new phenotypic data to find candidate immune exposures, relying instead on TCR beta sequences and their occurrence across donors. Every repertoire in the discovery cohort had been generated on one and the same sequencing platform. The study was designed to test whether signatures of past pathogen exposure could be identified by cataloging public T cell receptors. To predict cytomegalovirus infection status, the study combined high-throughput TCR immunosequencing, statistical association of individual TCRs with disease status, and machine learning. A later genetic analysis took genome-wide SNP genotypes for about 65% of the 666 donors and used that subset as a discovery cohort. Donor age, sex, ethnicity and CMV serostatus were collected together with the repertoire data. Using immunosequencing, the study profiled T cell repertoires from 640 or so subjects and related those repertoires to cytomegalovirus serostatus. Besides the first cohort of roughly 660 subjects, a separate validation cohort made up of 120 different subjects was used. The number of donors typed differed by locus, with roughly 629-640 for A, B, C, DRB1 and DQB1, around 520 for DQA1, some 570 for DPA1, and around 430 for DPB1. In a later analysis, previously published TCR beta repertoires from 600 to 850 donors were re-analyzed and high-resolution HLA genotyping was added so that TCR occurrence patterns could be studied. The genetic ancestry cluster associated with self-reported Caucasian donors included about 84% of the approximately 400 genotyped donors. Four to six DR-DQ haplotypes were handled as single units for association and clustering, since linkage in the cohort was strong. Among 300 to 450 genotyped donors of the cohort, an average of approximately 250,000 unique TCR beta nucleotide sequences were sequenced per donor, roughly a sixth of them non-productive. An early release covering some 640 HLA-typed donors comprised approximately 300 gigabases of sequencing data and approximately 80 million unique TCR sequences. Class I and class II HLA loci were covered by the typing at four-digit resolution. An earlier analysis of 587 of the donors used high-throughput TCR beta sequencing to judge whether each TCR beta V gene segment behaved as functional or pseudogenic. Results the study describes overall, beyond this receptor: In a later genetic analysis, a missense DCLRE1C variant was associated with V-gene and J-gene trimming of TCR beta chains, and the association was replicated in an independent cohort. A cluster of highly shared sequence variants was judged likely to be a technical artifact of the sequencing pipeline. In a later analysis, the rate of TCR association differed among HLA loci, with DRB1 alleles having the most associated TCRs and HLA-C alleles having the fewest. Across donors, most TCR sequences were observed very rarely, whereas some public TCRs were present in many individuals. A few of the identified cytomegalovirus-associated TCR beta chains were confirmed in vitro to be specific for cytomegalovirus antigens. In both the original and validation cohorts, the classifier was reported to diagnose cytomegalovirus status with high specificity and sensitivity. The cohort was sequenced for TCR beta chains only, and without alpha or paired-chain data the features that could be detected were limited. The earlier analysis of a few hundred of the donors excluded over 15 rarely observed V segments, including chromosome 9 orphons, because counts were too low. Presence/absence analyses assumed roughly uniform sequencing depth across donors, an assumption that may not hold. Assigning TCR associations to individual alleles was difficult when HLA alleles, especially DR and DQ, strongly co-occurred. In a later analysis, around 15,000 TCR beta sequences were associated with specific HLA alleles at a false discovery rate of 0.05. In a later genetic analysis, fewer N-insertions in productive TCRs were reported among donors in an Asian-associated ancestry cluster than the roughly 700-donor mean. According to a later analysis, parvovirus B19, influenza, CMV and Epstein-Barr virus appeared linked to several top co-occurrence clusters. In an earlier analysis of some 540 of the donors, most TCR beta V segments appeared in productive rearrangements about 90% or about 30% of the time, broadly matching IMGT annotations. The authors suggested that the approach could potentially be extended to other disease states and immunological phenotypes. Most CMV-associated TCR beta chains appeared to be HLA-restricted in a later analysis, and the HLA associations seemed to be driven largely by CMV exposure. Linkage disequilibrium might explain the correlated functional status among segregating V segments, but an unknown experimental factor could not be ruled out. The 87-base-pair reads could not distinguish some IMGT-functional V segments, including TRBV6-2 and TRBV6-3, so those segments were excluded. The study listed over 150 TCR beta chains as associated with cytomegalovirus. A further reported finding was that TCR beta sequences accurately predicted the HLA-A and HLA-B alleles for most subjects in the first cohort. Because HLA typing was missing for some donors at each locus, association tests included only the typed subset. In a later analysis, HLA-associated TCR beta chains were found to be more clonally expanded and to have lower generation probabilities than equally common non-associated chains. CMV serostatus was the only immune exposure information available for the cohort.

Ends trimmed: V by 6 bases, J by 1 base; bases unmatched to a gene: 10. According to the germline V gene, CDR1 reads WSHSY and CDR2 reads SAAADI. The CDR3, from cysteine to phenylalanine, totals 17 residues. CDR3 DNA only is kept here, 51 bases in frame from base 1. About this clone: Its antigen is currently not known.

Receptors were amplified or captured by the immunoSEQ multiplex PCR assay. A mixture of 60 forward primers for TCR Vbeta segments and 13 reverse primers for TCR Jbeta segments was used in the multiplex PCR. A multiplex PCR assay on genomic DNA amplified the CDR3 region of rearranged TCR beta genes. The Illumina HiSeq System was used to sequence the amplified TCR beta libraries as 87-base-pair reads. Concerning the study's data processing: A later analysis counted about 80 million unique TCR beta chains across the 666 repertoires, and roughly 11 million of these chains were shared by at least two donors. A nearest-neighbor algorithm error-corrected the raw reads and collapsed the reads into unique sequences, merging closely related sequences to remove PCR and sequencing errors. V, D and J gene segments were assigned by aligning CDR3 sequences to IMGT reference sequences. For a sequence to be retained, a match of at least six nucleotides to both a V gene segment and a J gene segment was required. Rearrangements were called productive when the CDR3 lacked stop codons and stayed in frame with V and J; all others were non-productive. CDR3 was defined according to IMGT convention as the region running from the second conserved V-encoded cysteine to the conserved J-encoded phenylalanine. The earlier analysis of fewer than 750 of the donors excluded sequences that lacked an unambiguous match to a single V gene segment. An earlier analysis of over 450 of the donors classified V segments as functional when productive rearrangements were above 56.7% and as segregating when the standard deviation between donors was above 5%. A statistical classification framework was built to diagnose cytomegalovirus status from the catalog of TCR beta chain sequences. In a later analysis, TCR nucleotide sequences were compared against IMGT/GENE-DB human TR gene sequences so that V and J genes could be assigned. In a later analysis, CDR3 sequences and most-parsimonious VDJ recombination scenarios were assigned using the TCRdist pipeline. In a later analysis, each TCR beta chain was defined by its CDR3 amino acid sequence together with its V-gene family, and reads lacking a unique V-gene family were excluded. As a way to deal with suspected cross-contamination and a sequencing artifact, a later analysis dropped hundreds of nucleotide sequences that were highly shared and had low generation probability. For each public chain, a later analysis derived a clonal expansion index from normalized ranks of inferred template counts within each repertoire. A later analysis computed generation probabilities with a VDJ recombination model fitted to out-of-frame rearrangements, and checked the results against IGoR. In a later analysis, TCR-TCR, TCR-HLA and TCR-CMV co-occurrence was scored with hypergeometric tests, and a repertoire-size bias correction was applied to TCR pairs. False discovery rates were estimated in a later analysis by permuting HLA or CMV assignments 20 times. In a later analysis, co-occurring TCRs were grouped using DBSCAN, with TCRdist sequence similarity added in when clustering inside HLA-allele-positive subsets. For co-occurrence clustering, repertoires with fewer than 30,000 or more than 120,000 public chains were excluded, along with roughly five repertoires with anomalous nucleotide sharing. TCRdb retrieved this table from immuneACCESS and kept in-frame rearrangements only. Not all clones are present; in checked studies, unresolved V genes account for under half, and no reason is known for the remainder. V and J calls and clone size are as listed in that table; D and trimming were resolved from the DNA. In this sample's table one finds under 250,000 clones. In total, the top ten clones hold around 1.1% of the sample.

The cohort consisted of fewer than 700 healthy bone marrow donors. All cohort members were sampled while nominally healthy, although unrecorded immune exposures were likely present. The donor was CMV seropositive and was included in the group of about 290 seropositive cohort members. A peripheral blood sample was provided by each donor, and peripheral blood mononuclear cells were used for TCR beta sequencing. The Qiagen DNeasy Blood Extraction Kit was used to extract genomic DNA from the blood cell samples. Sequenced: PBMCs. The V and J segments used are TRBV10-2 and TRBJ2-1, and TRBD1 aligns with 9 junction nucleotides. The sequence was obtained from a girl aged 2 to 10 in good health and CMV-seropositive. The DNA reads as follows: TGCGCCAGCAGGCCGGGACAGGGAATCCAGTCCTACAATGAGCAGTTCTTC. Its translation reads: CASRPGQGIQSYNEQFF.